This T cell receptor (beta chain) was documented in a study of shared clonotypes between healthy human individuals. Produced via immunoSEQ multiplex PCR; TCRdb's table is partial and in-frame only. The sample holds fewer than 550,000 clones; roughly 85% are singletons and the top ten take 12%. The CDR3 runs 15 residues. V lost 0 bases and J 5 bases, leaving 10 bases between the germline ends. From germline, CDR1 is KGHSH and CDR2 LQKENI. All donors were healthy HIV-negative adults lacking recent acute infections or vaccinations. Everyone who donated was a Caucasian adult who lived in Nashville, Tennessee.

Sequenced sample: PBMCs. The V and J genes are TRBV18 and TRBJ1-4; a weak D match, TRBD1 (6 bases). This TCR came from a middle-aged woman in good health. Some clones in this sample may be carry-over from other donors' samples. The CDR3 region has the DNA TGTGCCAGCTCACCACCGGGGGCAGGGAATGAAAAACTGTTTTTT. Residues: CASSPPGAGNEKLFF.